This is a list of T cell receptor beta chains from one sample in a study of blood T cell repertoires in COVID-19. Sequencing used immunoSEQ multiplex PCR; TCRdb keeps in-frame clones, though not all of them. The repertoire holds 55,000 to 65,000 clones, with roughly 89% as singletons. The sequencing input was peripheral blood. The receptors originated from a woman between 55 and 75 years old with COVID-19, enrolled during active disease. Both conserved end residues are part of each CDR3. The D gene is left open where the match is weak. Part of the rows lack a size; the others show once, few, many or a class for expanded clones.

CDR3nt: TGTGCCAGCAGCTTAGCCAGGTTCTCCGACGAGCAGTACTTC
CDR3aa: CASSLARFSDEQYF
j_gene: TRBJ2-7
abundance: NA
v_gene: TRBV7-9
d_gene: NA

CDR3nt: TGTGCCAGCAGTACTCGACAGTACGCCGAAGCTTTCTTT
CDR3aa: CASSTRQYAEAFF
j_gene: TRBJ1-1
abundance: NA
v_gene: TRBV6-2/TRBV6-3
d_gene: NA

CDR3nt: TGTGCCAGCAGCCAACAGGGGGCCGGGGAAAAACTGTTTTTT
CDR3aa: CASSQQGAGEKLFF
j_gene: TRBJ1-4
abundance: NA
v_gene: TRBV2
d_gene: TRBD1

CDR3nt: TGTGCCAGCAGTGAAGGGGGCAGAGAGACCCAGTACTTC
CDR3aa: CASSEGGRETQYF
j_gene: TRBJ2-5
abundance: NA
v_gene: TRBV9
d_gene: TRBD1

CDR3nt: TGTGCCAGCAGCTTTGCGACAGGGTACTATGGCTACACCTTC
CDR3aa: CASSFATGYYGYTF
j_gene: TRBJ1-2
abundance: NA
v_gene: TRBV5-8
d_gene: TRBD1

CDR3nt: TGTGCCAGCAGTGAGAGTGAGACCCAGTACTTC
CDR3aa: CASSESETQYF
j_gene: TRBJ2-5
abundance: NA
v_gene: TRBV2
d_gene: NA

CDR3nt: TGTGCCAGCAGCGTCCCAGGGGGCAATGAAGCTTTCTTT
CDR3aa: CASSVPGGNEAFF
j_gene: TRBJ1-1
abundance: NA
v_gene: TRBV5-4
d_gene: TRBD1

CDR3nt: TGTGCCAGCAGCCTAGCATGGGGACAGGCGATCGGAGTAGAACAAGAGACCCAGTACTTC
CDR3aa: CASSLAWGQAIGVEQETQYF
j_gene: TRBJ2-5
abundance: NA
v_gene: TRBV7-2
d_gene: TRBD1

CDR3nt: TGTGCCAGCAGTCCTCCGGGACAGGGTTACGAGCAGTACTTC
CDR3aa: CASSPPGQGYEQYF
j_gene: TRBJ2-7
abundance: once
v_gene: TRBV2
d_gene: TRBD1

CDR3nt: TGCGCCAGCGGCAACAGGGATGCGATGGAGACCCAGTACTTC
CDR3aa: CASGNRDAMETQYF
j_gene: TRBJ2-5
abundance: NA
v_gene: TRBV5-1
d_gene: NA

CDR3nt: TGTGCCAGCAGCGTAGGGGGCGGTCAAGAGACCCAGTACTTC
CDR3aa: CASSVGGGQETQYF
j_gene: TRBJ2-5
abundance: once
v_gene: TRBV9
d_gene: NA

CDR3nt: TGTGCCAGCACGAGCGGTGAAGGCCTCTATGGCTACACCTTC
CDR3aa: CASTSGEGLYGYTF
j_gene: TRBJ1-2
abundance: NA
v_gene: TRBV9
d_gene: NA

CDR3nt: TGTGCCAGCAGCTTAGAGTCGGCAGGGAAGCAGTTCTTC
CDR3aa: CASSLESAGKQFF
j_gene: TRBJ2-1
abundance: NA
v_gene: TRBV7-2
d_gene: NA

CDR3nt: TGCGCCAGCAGCTTGGAAGGCGCGGGGGCGCAGCTAGCTTTCTTT
CDR3aa: CASSLEGAGAQLAFF
j_gene: TRBJ1-1
abundance: NA
v_gene: TRBV5-1
d_gene: NA

CDR3nt: TGTGCCTGCCCAACCCCGAGCGGGAGCTACAATGAGCAGTTCTTC
CDR3aa: CACPTPSGSYNEQFF
j_gene: TRBJ2-1
abundance: NA
v_gene: TRBV30
d_gene: TRBD2

CDR3nt: TGTGCCAGCAGCCAAGGAACAGGGGGATCCTACAATGAGCAGTTCTTC
CDR3aa: CASSQGTGGSYNEQFF
j_gene: TRBJ2-1
abundance: NA
v_gene: TRBV3-1/TRBV3-2
d_gene: TRBD1

CDR3nt: TGTGCCAGCAGCCCTCGGACTAGCGGGATTCAGTACTTC
CDR3aa: CASSPRTSGIQYF
j_gene: TRBJ2-4
abundance: NA
v_gene: TRBV14
d_gene: TRBD2

CDR3nt: TGTGCCACCAGCCGGGACACTCTGGGACGGCCCCAGCATTTT
CDR3aa: CATSRDTLGRPQHF
j_gene: TRBJ1-5
abundance: NA
v_gene: TRBV15
d_gene: NA

CDR3nt: TGTGCCAGCGGGGACAGGGGGGATGAAAAACTGTTTTTT
CDR3aa: CASGDRGDEKLFF
j_gene: TRBJ1-4
abundance: NA
v_gene: TRBV12-3/TRBV12-4
d_gene: TRBD1

CDR3nt: TGTGCCAGCAGCAACAGGGTGGATGAGACCCAGTACTTC
CDR3aa: CASSNRVDETQYF
j_gene: TRBJ2-5
abundance: NA
v_gene: TRBV27
d_gene: NA

CDR3nt: TGTGCCAGCAGTTACTCCTTATTGTCCTCCTACGAGCAGTACTTC
CDR3aa: CASSYSLLSSYEQYF
j_gene: TRBJ2-7
abundance: NA
v_gene: TRBV6-5
d_gene: NA

CDR3nt: TGCGCCAGCAGCCAAATCCCGGGACAGGGATCATCACCCCTCCACTTT
CDR3aa: CASSQIPGQGSSPLHF
j_gene: TRBJ1-6
abundance: NA
v_gene: TRBV5-1
d_gene: TRBD1

CDR3nt: TGTGCCAGCAGTTCGCGCGGGAGGGGCGGGGAGCTGTTTTTT
CDR3aa: CASSSRGRGGELFF
j_gene: TRBJ2-2
abundance: NA
v_gene: TRBV28
d_gene: TRBD2

CDR3nt: TGTGCCAGCAGTTACCGGTCGGGAAACACCATATATTTT
CDR3aa: CASSYRSGNTIYF
j_gene: TRBJ1-3
abundance: NA
v_gene: TRBV27
d_gene: NA

CDR3nt: TGTGCCAGCAGGGATGGGGCAAGTGAAAAACTGTTTTTT
CDR3aa: CASRDGASEKLFF
j_gene: TRBJ1-4
abundance: NA
v_gene: TRBV12-3/TRBV12-4
d_gene: NA

CDR3nt: TGTGCCAGCAGCTCATCACTAGCGGACTACTACGAGCAGTACTTC
CDR3aa: CASSSSLADYYEQYF
j_gene: TRBJ2-7
abundance: NA
v_gene: TRBV5-4
d_gene: TRBD2

CDR3nt: TGTGCCAGCAGCTTAGGGGGACAATCAAGGACCCAGTACTTC
CDR3aa: CASSLGGQSRTQYF
j_gene: TRBJ2-5
abundance: NA
v_gene: TRBV7-9
d_gene: NA

CDR3nt: TGCGCCAGCAGTCAATCGGGCAGGGGGCCTACGGGGAACACTGAAGCTTTCTTT
CDR3aa: CASSQSGRGPTGNTEAFF
j_gene: TRBJ1-1
abundance: NA
v_gene: TRBV23-1
d_gene: TRBD1

CDR3nt: TGTGCCAGCAGCGTACAGGGAGATACGCAGTATTTT
CDR3aa: CASSVQGDTQYF
j_gene: TRBJ2-3
abundance: NA
v_gene: TRBV9
d_gene: NA